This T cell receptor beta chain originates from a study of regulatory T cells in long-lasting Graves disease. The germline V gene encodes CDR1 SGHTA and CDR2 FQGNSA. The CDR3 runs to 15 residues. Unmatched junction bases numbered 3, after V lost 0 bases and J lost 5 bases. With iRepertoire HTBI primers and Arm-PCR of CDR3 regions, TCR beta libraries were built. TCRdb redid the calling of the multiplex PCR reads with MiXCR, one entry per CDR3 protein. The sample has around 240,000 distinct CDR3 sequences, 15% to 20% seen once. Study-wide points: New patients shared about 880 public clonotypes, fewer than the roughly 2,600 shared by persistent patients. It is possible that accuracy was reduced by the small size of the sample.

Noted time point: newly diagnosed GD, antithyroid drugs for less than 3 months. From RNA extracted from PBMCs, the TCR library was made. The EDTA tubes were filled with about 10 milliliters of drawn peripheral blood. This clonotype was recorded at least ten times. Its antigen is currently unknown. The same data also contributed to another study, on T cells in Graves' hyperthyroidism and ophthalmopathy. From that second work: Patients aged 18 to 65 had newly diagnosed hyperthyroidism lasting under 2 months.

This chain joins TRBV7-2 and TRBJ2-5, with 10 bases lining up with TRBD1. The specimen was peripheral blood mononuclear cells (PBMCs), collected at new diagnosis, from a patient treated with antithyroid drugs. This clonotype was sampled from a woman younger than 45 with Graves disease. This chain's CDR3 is CASSLAGQGYETQYF. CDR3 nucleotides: TGTGCCAGCAGCTTAGCGGGACAGGGGTATGAGACCCAGTACTTC. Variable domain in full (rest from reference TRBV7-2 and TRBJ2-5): GAGVSQSPSNKVTEKGKDVELRCDPISGHTALYWYRQSLGQGLEFLIYFQGNSAPDKSGLPSDRFSAERTGGSVSTLTIQRTQQEDSAVYLCASSLAGQGYETQYFGPGTRLLVL.